The following is a T cell receptor (beta chain) sequence with its context. Its target is unknown. The source of the sample is a study of shared clonotypes between healthy human individuals. Only CD45RO-negative cells positively selected for CCR7 counted as naive CD8 cells, so terminally differentiated effector memory CD45RA+ cells were excluded. Healthy adults negative for HIV, lacking recent acute infections or vaccinations, served as donors. J lost 2 bases, V lost 5 bases, and 7 bases had no gene match. Germline assignment: CDR1 SGHTA and CDR2 FQGNSA. The CDR3 extends over 15 amino acids. Assay used: immunoSEQ multiplex PCR; TCRdb lists only in-frame clones, some missing. The sample lists 500,000 to 700,000 clones; 85% to 95% were seen once. The study, taken as a whole, reports: Enrolling few donors narrowed the genetic and exposure-history diversity that was represented. Large sequencing depth failed to make sorted-subset sequencing complete, rarefaction showed.

The sequence was obtained from a young woman in good health. V usage is TRBV7-2 and J usage is TRBJ2-7; 9 nucleotides agree with TRBD2. Sample: naive CD8+ T cells sorted from blood. The chain's CDR3 is CASSLLAGETYEQYF. DNA for the CDR3: TGTGCCAGCAGCCTACTAGCGGGTGAGACCTACGAGCAGTACTTC.